These 31 T cell receptor beta chains were all obtained from the same sample, sequenced in a study of blood T cells in healthy people across ages. Using a J-beta primer mix together with a sample-barcoded 5' primer, a second PCR was run for about 6 to 12 cycles. TCRdb ran MiXCR on the 5' RACE reads and lists one entry per CDR3 protein. The sample lists 1.5 million to 2 million distinct CDR3 sequences, 49% occurring once. Sequencing was carried out using blood. Every receptor here comes from a woman between 40 and 55 years old in good health.

The chain couples TRBV20-1 to TRBJ2-3; D assignment may be TRBD1 or TRBD2 (6 bases each). This CDR3 is built from 15 residues. Germline V gene lookup returns CDR1 DFQATT and CDR2 SNEGSKA (reference sequence). V was trimmed by 5 bases and J by 2 bases, leaving 17 bases between them. CDR3 nucleotides: TGCAGTGCTTCGTGGCTCGGGGGCTTCACAGATACGCAGTATTTT. It is translated as CSASWLGGFTDTQYF.

In its sample, this clonotype was seen once. The rearrangement uses TRBV27 and TRBJ1-5, with D uncertain. Trimming shortened V by 2 bases and J by 5 bases, and 10 bases separated the two germline ends. Germline V lookup: CDR1 MNHEY, CDR2 SMNVEV (reference sequence). This CDR3 comprises 14 residues. The CDR3 bases are TGTGCCAGCAGTTTAGCTTCTTCCGATCAGCCCCAGCATTTT. As protein: CASSLASSDQPQHF.

This rearrangement joins TRBV6-5 to TRBJ2-1; the D gene could be TRBD1 or TRBD2 (5 bases each). This CDR3 has 13 residues. Per germline, CDR1 MNHEY and CDR2 SVGAGI. V lost 3 bases and J lost 9, with 12 bases in between. Here the CDR3 DNA reads TGTGCCAGCAGTTATGTAGGGGCGGGTGAGCAGTTCTTC. It is translated as CASSYVGAGEQFF.

V usage is TRBV25-1 and J usage is TRBJ1-2; TRBD1 matches at 7 bases. V gave up 0 bases and J gave up 0 bases; unmatched junction bases: 1. CDR1 and CDR2 (germline): MGHDK, SYGVNS. The CDR3 length is 15 residues. CDR3 in DNA: TGTGCCAGCAGTGAATATGGGACAGCTAACTATGGCTACACCTTC. This encodes CASSEYGTANYGYTF.

This chain uses TRBV7-2 with TRBJ1-2, with TRBD1 matching over 10 bases. V shed 1 base and J 4 bases; nucleotides not matched to a gene: 9. The CDR3 has 17 amino acids. Germline CDR1 SGHTA, CDR2 FQGNSA. The CDR3 DNA is TGTGCCAGCAGCTTAGTTTTCGACAGGGGGCGCACCTATGGCTACACCTTC. It is translated as CASSLVFDRGRTYGYTF.

The chain has TRBV5-1 and TRBJ2-7, with 15 positions matching TRBD2. The junction had 1 base not matched to a gene; V was cut back by 7 bases and J by 5 bases. This CDR3 comprises 13 residues. Germline CDR1 SGHRS, CDR2 YFSETQ. The DNA of the CDR3 is TGCGCCAGCGGACTAGCGGGGGGGAACGAGCAGTACTTC. It specifies CASGLAGGNEQYF.

This clonotype was found a few times. The chain employs TRBV20-1 and TRBJ2-5; 8 bases agree with TRBD2. This CDR3 region has 14 residues. Germline V gives CDR1 DFQATT, CDR2 SNEGSKA (reference sequence). After removal of 6 bases from V and 1 base from J, the junction contained 7 bases not matched to a gene. In DNA, the CDR3 is TGCAGTGCCGGGAGGGACACGAGCCAAGAGACCCAGTACTTC. Protein sequence: CSAGRDTSQETQYF.

The genes are TRBV7-9 and TRBJ1-5; the D is unclear. Germline V gene data show CDR1 as SEHNR and CDR2 as FQNEAQ (reference sequence). The CDR3 spans 13 residues. The V gene lost 1 base and the J gene lost 8 bases, with 9 bases spanning the gap. In DNA form, the CDR3 reads TGTGCCAGCAGCTTAGATCGGGGTGAGCCCCAGCATTTT. This sequence encodes CASSLDRGEPQHF.

The chain couples TRBV4-2 to TRBJ1-6, with D unresolved. The germline V and J ends were trimmed by 0 bases and 8 bases, with 11 bases remaining between them. Germline V gene data show CDR1 as LGHNA and CDR2 as YNFKEQ. The CDR3 is 15 residues long. The CDR3 region is CASSQEAGSYSPLHF. In DNA form, the CDR3 reads TGTGCCAGCAGCCAAGAAGCTGGCAGCTATTCACCCCTCCACTTT.

The chain employs TRBV4-3 and TRBJ2-5; D call uncertain. This CDR3 is 14 amino acids long. Trimming took off 0 bases at V and 5 bases at J, with 10 bases between the two ends. The germline gives CDR1 LGHNA, CDR2 YSLEER. The CDR3 sequence is CASSQDGLWETQYF. The CDR3 DNA sequence: TGCGCCAGCAGCCAAGACGGGCTCTGGGAGACCCAGTACTTC.

The sample holds a few counts of this clonotype. The chain couples TRBV29-1 to TRBJ2-5, with TRBD2 matching over 7 bases. The J call may be incorrect, as the DNA end agrees better with TRBJ2-7. Germline V gene lookup returns CDR1 SQVTM and CDR2 ANQGSEA. This CDR3 region has 11 residues. The CDR3 DNA is TGCAGCGTCAGGGAGGGCTACGAGCAGTACTTC. Translating gives CSVREGYEQYF.

V gene TRBV10-3 combines with J gene TRBJ2-5; 7 positions match TRBD1. CDR1 is ENHRY, CDR2 SYGVKD, per germline. With 5 bases clipped from V and 5 bases from J, the junction kept 8 bases outside the gene matches. The CDR3 consists of 14 residues. This CDR3 reads CAISKGAPGETQYF. In DNA, the CDR3 is TGTGCCATCAGTAAGGGGGCCCCGGGGGAGACCCAGTACTTC.

The V and J genes are TRBV7-2 and TRBJ2-5; TRBD1 matches 9 bases. V was clipped by 4 bases and J by 1 base; unmatched bases: 7. Germline V CDR1 and CDR2: SGHTA, FQGNSA. The CDR3 is 16 amino acids. This CDR3 is CASSWDRAQGQETQYF. CDR3 in DNA: TGTGCCAGCAGCTGGGACAGGGCGCAGGGCCAAGAGACCCAGTACTTC.

The rearrangement links TRBV20-1 to TRBJ2-4; 8 bases line up with TRBD1. The J call may be in error: the DNA end matches TRBJ2-7 better. The germline CDR1 and CDR2 sequences are DFQATT and SNEGSKA (reference sequence). This CDR3 is 18 amino acids long. DNA for the CDR3: TGCAGTGCTAGAGATTCTATGAGGGCAGGGGGCGCCTCCTACGAGCAGTACTTC. Translation gives CSARDSMRAGGASYEQYF.

The table lists this clonotype with a few counts. The CDR3 bases are TGCAGCGTTGCCGGGACAGGTGAGAACCAGCAGTACTTC. Amino acids: CSVAGTGENQQYF. This chain connects TRBV29-1 to TRBJ2-7; 8 bases line up with TRBD1. The CDR3 consists of 13 residues. Germline loops: CDR1 SQVTM, CDR2 ANQGSEA. After removal of 4 bases from V and 8 bases from J, the junction contained 10 bases not matched to a gene.

This clonotype was recorded many times. The chain carries TRBV4-2 and TRBJ1-2; D is unclear. The CDR3 loop spans 12 amino acids. Germline V gene lookup returns CDR1 LGHNA and CDR2 YNFKEQ. Trimming pared 0 bases from V and 2 bases from J, leaving 1 base between. CDR3 in amino acids: CASSQENYGYTF. The DNA for the CDR3 is TGTGCCAGCAGCCAAGAGAACTATGGCTACACCTTC.

This clonotype was found a few times. J is TRBJ1-4 and V is TRBV7-2, with TRBD1 matching over 9 bases. Germline values: CDR1 SGHTA, CDR2 FQGNSA. The CDR3 runs to 15 residues. Trimming removed 1 base from V and 7 bases from J; junction bases left unmatched: 4. In DNA, the CDR3 is TGTGCCAGCAGCTTAGAACAGGGGGCCGGTGAAAAACTGTTTTTT. Its translation is CASSLEQGAGEKLFF.

There are many counts of this clonotype. CDR3 bases: TGCGCCAGCAGCTTGGATTCAGGGGAGACCCAGTACTTC. Translating gives CASSLDSGETQYF. The chain links TRBV5-1 to TRBJ2-5, with D tentatively TRBD1 (5 bases). V was clipped by 0 bases and J by 5 bases, with 8 bases between them. The CDR3 is 13 amino acids. Per germline, CDR1 SGHRS and CDR2 YFSETQ.

This clonotype came up a few times. V usage is TRBV29-1 and J usage is TRBJ1-2; TRBD1 matches at 11 bases. Germline CDR1 SQVTM, CDR2 ANQGSEA. Germline trimming cut 6 bases from V and 3 bases from J; bases unmatched to any gene: 3. CDR3 length: 13 amino acids. The CDR3 DNA follows: TGCAGCGTCCCGGGACAGGGGGACTATGGCTACACCTTC. Amino acids: CSVPGQGDYGYTF. The full variable domain, completed using reference TRBV29-1 and TRBJ1-2, is SAVISQKPSRDICQRGTSLTIQCQVDSQVTMMFWYRQQPGQSLTLIATANQGSEATYESGFVIDKFPISRPNLTFSTLTVSNMSPEDSSIYLCSVPGQGDYGYTFGSGTRLTVV.

The chain links TRBV7-9 to TRBJ2-5; 8 bases map to TRBD1. J gave up 4 bases and V 1 base, and 17 bases lay outside the gene matches. Germline V CDR1 and CDR2: SEHNR, FQNEAQ (reference sequence). There are 19 residues in the CDR3. The CDR3 spells CASSLGRGQGGFFRETQYF. CDR3 sequence (DNA): TGTGCCAGCAGCTTAGGTAGAGGACAGGGAGGATTCTTCCGAGAGACCCAGTACTTC.

This sequence joins TRBV6-8 and TRBJ2-5; D is unresolved. Germline CDR1 reads MNHGY; CDR2 reads SAAAGT. Trimming shortened V by 7 bases and J by 1 base, and 13 bases separated the two germline ends. The CDR3 is 14 amino acids. This CDR3 reads CASTLRPPQETQYF. CDR3 sequence (DNA): TGTGCCAGCACTTTGAGACCGCCCCAAGAGACCCAGTACTTC.

The chain has TRBV4-3 and TRBJ2-3; 7 bases match TRBD2. The V and J ends lost 0 bases and 0 bases, in that order; junction bases with no gene match: 9. There are 18 residues in the CDR3. CDR1 and CDR2 (germline): LGHNA, YSLEER. DNA of the CDR3: TGCGCCAGCAGCCAAGATACTCCGGGACTACGGAGCACAGATACGCAGTATTTT. It codes for CASSQDTPGLRSTDTQYF.

In this sample, this clonotype turned up a few times. This chain connects TRBV2 to TRBJ2-3, with TRBD2 as a possible D gene (6 bases). Germline V gene lookup returns CDR1 SNHLY and CDR2 FYNNEI. With 3 bases removed from V and 8 bases from J, the gap between germline ends came to 18 bases. This CDR3 region has 15 residues. The CDR3 region has the DNA TGTGCCAGCAGTGAGCACGGGAGCAGTAGAGTTACGCAGTATTTT. Amino acids: CASSEHGSSRVTQYF.

The V call is TRBV13, the J call TRBJ2-3, with 10 positions matching TRBD1. Germline V gene sequence: CDR1 PRHDT, CDR2 FYEKMQ (reference sequence). CDR3 length equals 14 residues. Germline trimming cut 7 bases from V and 3 bases from J; bases unmatched to any gene: 4. CDR3 loop: CASNRDRGTDTQYF. CDR3 DNA sequence: TGTGCCAGCAACCGGGACAGGGGAACAGATACGCAGTATTTT.

This clonotype was detected once. The gene calls are TRBV20-1 and TRBJ2-3; D call uncertain. CDR1 and CDR2 (germline): DFQATT, SNEGSKA (reference sequence). CDR3 length: 15 residues. Trimming cost V 3 bases and J 1 base, with 14 bases left between them. The CDR3, as DNA: TGCAGTGCTAGTACCCCCGGGTCCGGCACAGATACGCAGTATTTT. Translated, it gives CSASTPGSGTDTQYF.

V gene TRBV6-6 combines with J gene TRBJ2-3, with TRBD2 matching over 8 bases. V lost 2 bases, J lost 0 bases, and 1 base stayed unmatched. The CDR3 runs to 15 residues. Germline V lookup: CDR1 MNHNY, CDR2 SVGAGI (reference sequence). In DNA, the CDR3 is TGTGCCAGCAGTTACAAGCGGGGGAGCACAGATACGCAGTATTTT. As protein: CASSYKRGSTDTQYF.

The V gene is TRBV2, the J gene TRBJ2-3, with TRBD2 matching 13 bases. V lost 6 bases to trimming and J lost 6 bases; unmatched junction nucleotides: 9. Germline CDR1 SNHLY, CDR2 FYNNEI. This CDR3 comprises 16 residues. CDR3 residues: CASRPGLAGALDTQYF. CDR3 sequence (DNA): TGTGCCAGCAGACCCGGACTAGCGGGGGCCCTTGATACGCAGTATTTT.

The chain couples TRBV13 to TRBJ2-2; TRBD1 might be the D (6 bases). V lost 0 bases and J 2 bases, leaving 10 bases between the germline ends. Germline loops: CDR1 PRHDT, CDR2 FYEKMQ (reference sequence). CDR3 length equals 16 residues. The DNA of the CDR3 is TGTGCCAGCAGCTTAGGCCGGGACACAAACACCGGGGAGCTGTTTTTT. This translates into CASSLGRDTNTGELFF.

The gene calls are TRBV7-9 and TRBJ2-3; D possibly corresponds to TRBD1 (5 bases). The V end lost 4 bases, the J end lost 4 bases, and 12 bases lay between the germline ends. This CDR3 region has 14 residues. The germline CDR1 and CDR2 sequences are SEHNR and FQNEAQ (reference sequence). The CDR3 DNA is TGTGCCAGCAGCTACCGACAGTCAGCAGATACGCAGTATTTT. This translates into CASSYRQSADTQYF.

This sequence joins TRBV20-1 and TRBJ2-5; D is ambiguous. The CDR3 consists of 14 residues. Trimming shortened V by 0 bases and J by 5 bases, and 13 bases separated the two germline ends. Germline assignment: CDR1 DFQATT and CDR2 SNEGSKA (reference sequence). CDR3 nucleotides: TGCAGTGCTAGAGATTTCGGTAGTATCGAGACCCAGTACTTC. Protein: CSARDFGSIETQYF.

This clonotype was seen only a few times. The chain couples TRBV4-1 to TRBJ2-3; D not certain. The CDR3 consists of 14 residues. Germline lookup yields CDR1 MGHRA and CDR2 YSYEKL. Deletions cut 4 bases from V and 3 bases from J, with 11 bases between. The CDR3 sequence is CASSRIGSTDTQYF. CDR3 nucleotides: TGCGCCAGCAGCCGAATCGGGTCGACAGATACGCAGTATTTT.